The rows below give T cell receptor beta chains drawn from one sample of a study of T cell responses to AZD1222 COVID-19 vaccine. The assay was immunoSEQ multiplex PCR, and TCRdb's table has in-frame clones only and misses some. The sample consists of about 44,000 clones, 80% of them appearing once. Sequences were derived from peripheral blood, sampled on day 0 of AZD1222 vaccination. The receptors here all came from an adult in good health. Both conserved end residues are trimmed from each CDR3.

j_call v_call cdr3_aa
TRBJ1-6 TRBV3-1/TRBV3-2 ASSQDLMGQGASSYNSPLH
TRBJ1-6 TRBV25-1 ASSQGAAHSPLH
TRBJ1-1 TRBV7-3 ASRISSSTEAF
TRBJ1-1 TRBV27 ASSLSGRGSNTEAF
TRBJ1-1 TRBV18 ASSPTALNTEAF
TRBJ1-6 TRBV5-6 ASSYGQMNSPLH
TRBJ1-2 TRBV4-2 ASSQRKGDIYGYT
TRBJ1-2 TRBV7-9 ASSLGSRDGYT
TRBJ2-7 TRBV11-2 ASSLVVRGKSYEQY
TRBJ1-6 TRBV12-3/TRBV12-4 ASSFLGSPLH
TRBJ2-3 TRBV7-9 ASSFQGKDTQY
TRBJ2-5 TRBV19 ASSGGQQETQY
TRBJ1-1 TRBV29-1 SVDFGGGTF
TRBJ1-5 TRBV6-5 ASGDRDLLAQH
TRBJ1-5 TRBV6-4 ASSDIRGVTANQPQH
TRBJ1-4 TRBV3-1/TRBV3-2 ASSQRNGPPYEKLF
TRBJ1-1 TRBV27 ASSFLKKGVPEAF
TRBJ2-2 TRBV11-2 ASSLGTGVTGELF
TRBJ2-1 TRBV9 ASSGAGTSAFNEQF
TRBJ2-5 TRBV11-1 ASSLLLAGDETQY
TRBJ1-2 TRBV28 ASSGTGGLANYGYT
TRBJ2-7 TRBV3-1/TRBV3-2 ASRIRGTYEQY
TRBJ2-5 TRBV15 ATSRGLGVQETQY
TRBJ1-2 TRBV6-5 ASRVQGTYGYT
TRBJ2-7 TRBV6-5 ASSPGQVKQY
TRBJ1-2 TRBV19 ASSMAGSGLYGYT
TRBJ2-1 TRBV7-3 ASSLGSTGSNEQF
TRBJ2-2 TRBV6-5 ASSYLRGTNTGELF
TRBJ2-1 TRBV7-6 ASSKDGHEQF
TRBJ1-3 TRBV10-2 ASSGGGPGTGNTIY
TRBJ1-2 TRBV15 ATSRDGVGGRNYGYT
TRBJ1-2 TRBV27 ASSYRGHNYGYT
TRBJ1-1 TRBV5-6 ASSLVTRNTEAF
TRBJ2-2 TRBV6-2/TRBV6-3 ASSSPMGQVLTGELF
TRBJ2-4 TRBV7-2 ASGQGVRFSKNIQY
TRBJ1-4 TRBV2 ASSTGQGALRKLF
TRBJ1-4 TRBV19 ASSIDLTEKLF
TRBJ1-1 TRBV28 ASSLEQENTEAF
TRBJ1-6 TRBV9 ASSSRVGNSPLH
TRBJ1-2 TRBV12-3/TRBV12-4 ASSTTVGYT
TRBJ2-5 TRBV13 ASSLGAGTTQETQY
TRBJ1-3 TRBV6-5 ASKTALSGNTIY
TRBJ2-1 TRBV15 ATSRDRGAMQF
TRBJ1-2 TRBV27 ASSFRGDGYT
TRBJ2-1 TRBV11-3 ASSLGLVREQF
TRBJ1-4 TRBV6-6 ASSRAGKEF
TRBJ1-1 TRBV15 ATSRARGGGTEAF
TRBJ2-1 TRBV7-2 ASSQSASGGANNF
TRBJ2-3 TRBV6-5 ASSSPGATDTQY
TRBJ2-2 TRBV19 ASSMTKLTGELF
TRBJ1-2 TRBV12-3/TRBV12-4 ASSRLHGYT
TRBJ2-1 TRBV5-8 ASSRDYYNEQF